Listed below are T cell receptor beta chains from one sample, sequenced in a study of blood T cell repertoires in COVID-19. This table comes from immunoSEQ multiplex PCR, and its TCRdb copy is limited to in-frame clones, with some not included. The repertoire consists of about 180,000 clones, with roughly 84% occurring once and the leading ten covering 1.5%. Sequences were obtained from peripheral blood. Receptors originate from a human donor in a cohort sampled during active COVID-19. The CDR3 runs from the conserved cysteine through the conserved F or W. Fields, in order: V gene, D gene, clone size, J gene, CDR3 protein, CDR3 DNA. D genes are given only for firm matches. Clone size appears in some rows only: once, few, many, or a class for an expanded clone.

TRBV23-1	TRBD1	NA	TRBJ1-1	CASSHWTGGNLNTEAFF	TGCGCCAGCAGTCACTGGACAGGGGGGAATTTGAACACTGAAGCTTTCTTT
TRBV18	TRBD1	NA	TRBJ2-2	CASSHSGTGWNTGELFF	TGTGCCAGCTCACATTCAGGGACAGGGTGGAACACCGGGGAGCTGTTTTTT
TRBV10-3	NA	NA	TRBJ1-2	CAIRWGRYGYTF	TGTGCCATCAGGTGGGGCAGGTATGGCTACACCTTC
TRBV7-6	TRBD2	NA	TRBJ2-7	CASSSDPGGSYEQYF	TGTGCCAGCAGCTCCGATCCGGGGGGGAGCTACGAGCAGTACTTC
TRBV6-6	NA	NA	TRBJ1-2	CASSRGLSNYGYTF	TGTGCCAGCAGCAGGGGCCTGTCTAACTATGGCTACACCTTC
TRBV25-1	TRBD1	few	TRBJ2-7	CASERGRDEQYF	TGTGCCAGCGAAAGGGGGCGCGACGAGCAGTACTTC
TRBV10-2	NA	NA	TRBJ2-7	CASSGTASSYEQYF	TGCGCCAGCAGTGGGACAGCAAGCTCCTACGAGCAGTACTTC
TRBV2	NA	NA	TRBJ1-3	CASSEARGNTIYF	TGTGCCAGCAGTGAAGCTCGGGGAAACACCATATATTTT
TRBV5-1	TRBD1	NA	TRBJ1-1	CASHQGQRRDTEAFF	TGCGCCAGCCATCAGGGACAGCGTCGTGACACTGAAGCTTTCTTT
TRBV19	NA	NA	TRBJ2-3	CASSLLRADTQYF	TGTGCCAGTAGCCTCCTCAGGGCAGATACGCAGTATTTT
TRBV6-5	TRBD1	once	TRBJ2-6	CASRETGTGANVLTF	TGTGCCAGCAGGGAGACAGGGACTGGGGCCAACGTCCTGACTTTC
TRBV2	NA	NA	TRBJ1-2	CASTIWGQANYGYTF	TGTGCCAGCACAATATGGGGGCAGGCCAACTATGGCTACACCTTC
TRBV7-3	TRBD1	NA	TRBJ2-1	CASSGSGQNNEQFF	TGTGCCAGCAGCGGGTCGGGACAGAACAATGAGCAGTTCTTC
TRBV11-3	NA	once	TRBJ2-7	CASSFYDGYEQYF	TGTGCCAGCAGCTTTTACGACGGGTACGAGCAGTACTTC
TRBV11-2	NA	NA	TRBJ2-5	CASSLGAVQETQYF	TGTGCCAGCAGCTTAGGCGCGGTTCAAGAGACCCAGTACTTC
TRBV7-6	TRBD2	few	TRBJ2-7	CASSPGTSSYEQYF	TGTGCCAGCAGCCCCGGGACTAGCTCCTACGAGCAGTACTTC
TRBV7-9	TRBD1	NA	TRBJ1-2	CASSLPGTGALYGYTF	TGTGCCAGCAGCTTACCGGGGACAGGCGCACTCTATGGCTACACCTTC
TRBV12-3/TRBV12-4	NA	once	TRBJ1-1	CASSLTVNTEAFF	TGTGCCAGCAGTTTGACAGTTAACACTGAAGCTTTCTTT
TRBV6-5	NA	NA	TRBJ2-7	CASSRTISSYEQYF	TGTGCCAGCAGTCGGACTATCAGCTCCTACGAGCAGTACTTC
TRBV2	TRBD2	NA	TRBJ2-2	CASSDPSGGIAGELFF	TGTGCCAGCAGTGACCCTAGCGGGGGGATCGCCGGGGAGCTGTTTTTT
TRBV18	TRBD1	NA	TRBJ2-7	CASSLLDRGEQYF	TGTGCCAGCTCACTCCTGGACAGGGGCGAGCAGTACTTC
TRBV3-1/TRBV3-2	NA	NA	TRBJ1-3	CASSQDLTGRNTIYF	TGTGCCAGCAGCCAAGATCTTACAGGCAGAAACACCATATATTTT
TRBV19	TRBD1	NA	TRBJ1-2	CAVRQGTSYGYTF	TGTGCCGTCCGACAGGGGACTTCCTATGGCTACACCTTC
TRBV24-1	TRBD2	NA	TRBJ2-3	CATSDRLAGNTQYF	TGTGCCACCAGTGATCGACTAGCGGGAAATACGCAGTATTTT
TRBV12-3/TRBV12-4	NA	NA	TRBJ2-6	CASSFSGANVLTF	TGTGCCAGCAGTTTTAGTGGGGCCAACGTCCTGACTTTC
TRBV11-2	TRBD2	NA	TRBJ2-7	CASSPRLAGGGEQYF	TGTGCCAGCAGCCCCCGACTAGCGGGAGGAGGCGAGCAGTACTTC
TRBV25-1	NA	NA	TRBJ2-1	CASTSSYNEQFF	TGTGCCAGCACGAGCTCCTACAATGAGCAGTTCTTC
TRBV18	TRBD1	NA	TRBJ2-7	CASSSRTGGDYEQYF	TGTGCCAGCTCATCCAGGACAGGGGGGGACTACGAGCAGTACTTC
TRBV29-1	TRBD1	NA	TRBJ2-1	CSVARDRDNEQFF	TGCAGCGTAGCCCGGGACAGGGACAATGAGCAGTTCTTC
TRBV7-9	NA	few	TRBJ1-2	CASSLGGNYGYTF	TGTGCCAGCAGCTTAGGAGGGAACTATGGCTACACCTTC
TRBV7-2	NA	NA	TRBJ1-5	CASSFGGIYQPQHF	TGTGCCAGCAGCTTTGGCGGTATATATCAGCCCCAGCATTTT
TRBV19	NA	NA	TRBJ2-7	CASSIEGRGSGYEQYF	TGTGCCAGTAGTATAGAAGGGAGGGGGAGTGGCTACGAGCAGTACTTC
TRBV27	TRBD1	NA	TRBJ1-5	CASTTRQGNQPQHF	TGTGCCAGCACCACCCGACAGGGTAATCAGCCCCAGCATTTT
TRBV7-2	TRBD1	NA	TRBJ1-1	CASSSQGQGNTEAFF	TGTGCCAGCAGCTCCCAGGGACAGGGGAACACTGAAGCTTTCTTT
TRBV10-3	TRBD1	NA	TRBJ1-6	CAISVTGGNSPLHF	TGTGCCATCAGTGTGACAGGGGGCAATTCACCCCTCCACTTT
TRBV6-2/TRBV6-3	NA	NA	TRBJ1-1	CASSYFQAAAFF	TGTGCCAGCAGTTACTTTCAGGCCGCGGCTTTCTTT
TRBV3-1/TRBV3-2	TRBD1	NA	TRBJ1-5	CASSPQGTGESQPQHF	TGTGCCAGCAGCCCCCAGGGAACAGGGGAAAGTCAGCCCCAGCATTTT
TRBV7-3	NA	NA	TRBJ2-3	CASSLTSDITDTQYF	TGTGCCAGCAGCTTAACTAGCGACATCACAGATACGCAGTATTTT
TRBV28	NA	NA	TRBJ2-7	CASSLPDRASYEQYF	TGTGCCAGCAGTTTACCGGACAGAGCCTCCTACGAGCAGTACTTC